This entry describes one T cell receptor (beta chain). Germline V gene sequence: CDR1 MDHEN, CDR2 SYDVKM. The CDR3 has 13 residues. V was shortened by 2 bases and J by 0 bases, with 2 bases between the two germline ends. These data are taken from a study of CD8 T cells in ankylosing spondylitis. TCRdb redid the calling of the 5' RACE reads with MiXCR, one entry per CDR3 protein. The sample has 200,000 to 250,000 distinct CDR3 sequences, 10% to 13% seen once. The sequence derives from a male donor with ankylosing spondylitis or in good health (not recorded which). The chain joins TRBV28 to TRBJ2-1; D is uncertain. Sequenced: blood, either unsorted or a sorted T cell fraction (not recorded which). The CDR3 reads CASSLISYNEQFF. CDR3 nucleotides: TGTGCCAGCAGTTTAATCTCCTACAATGAGCAGTTCTTC.